This T cell receptor beta chain derives from a study of cytomegalovirus exposure and HLA in healthy donors. Findings of the study overall: A later analysis found common viral pathogens apparently linked to several of the most significant clusters. Some V segments could not be told apart, so they were left out, TRBV6-2 and TRBV6-3 among them. A later analysis linked a missense DCLRE1C variant to TCR beta V- and J-gene trimming.

Comment on this clone: Its specificity is not known.

In the PCR, 60 Vbeta and 13 Jbeta primers were used. As processed by the authors: It was a later analysis that counted 75 million to 90 million unique TCR beta chains, of which 9 million to 13 million were shared. Repertoires were generated with immunoSEQ multiplex PCR, while TCRdb's copy carries only in-frame clones and drops some. The V and J calls and the clone size are those of that table, but D and trimming were determined from the DNA. The repertoire holds roughly 140,000 clones, with 70% to 90% as singletons. The ends lost 0 bases at V and 7 bases at J; junction bases unmatched: 8. Germline lookup yields CDR1 LGHNA and CDR2 YSLEER. The CDR3 is 15 amino acids.

The chain has TRBV4-3 and TRBJ2-7, with 8 positions matching TRBD2. The sequenced sample was PBMCs. The TCR sequence derives from a woman aged 18-29 years in good health and CMV-seronegative. The CDR3 loop reads CASSQELRGAGEQYF. CDR3 DNA sequence: TGCGCCAGCAGCCAAGAATTGCGGGGGGCTGGGGAGCAGTACTTC.